Listed here is a single TCR beta chain. This clonotype was observed at least ten times. The specificity of this receptor is unknown. Base-call qualities are not available, and no considerably larger clone is one nucleotide away. Taken with the paper, the label for time point translates to: patch test 1, 2 weeks after DPC sensitization. Interpreted using the paper, the treatment or condition label stands for: therapeutic diphenylcyclopropenone sensitization with weekly scalp DPC. At each patch-test visit, blood was drawn before the patch test was applied. Patients were eligible if aged 18 to 70, diagnosed with alopecia and judged suitable for DPC therapy, and pregnant patients were excluded. Total RNA was extracted from unfractionated whole blood collected in Tempus Blood RNA tubes. This record comes from a study of human T cells and chemical hapten exposure (dated by TCRdb to the early 2020s). Background for the entire study: For sensitization, 2% DPC in acetone was applied to a 2 cm by 2 cm area of upper inner arm skin. Throughout the study period of roughly 24 weeks, patients also received therapeutic DPC doses to the scalp every week. Patch tests used Finn chambers with 0.01% DPC on the upper back, scored after 6 days by International Contact Dermatitis Research Group standards. The mostly female patient cohort included alopecia areata with under or over 50% scalp involvement, alopecia totalis and alopecia universalis. Libraries were combined into a pool for sequencing, and differences in TCR yield between samples came mainly from small differences in library volumes within the pool. In alopecia patients, the study followed how the peripheral blood TCR repertoire changed in vivo over primary and secondary sensitization to diphenylcyclopropenone (DPC), a hapten. Patient blood was sampled pre-sensitization (week 0) and at 2, 6 and about 24 weeks after DPC sensitization. Blood for TCR sequencing was provided by twenty-nine alopecia patients at one to four time points (pre-sensitization, 2, 6 and 24 weeks). Findings and caveats that apply to the study as a whole: Because all patients had alopecia, a presumed autoimmune disease, the immune response of the patients might differ from that of healthy individuals. No change with DPC sensitization was found in the number of TCRs above 1 in 1000 frequency, and no evidence of global repertoire structure alterations was found. Repeated subsampling changed both the strength of the expansion versus patch-test correlation and the threshold at which the correlation became significant. Patch test score correlated positively with the number of PT1 expanded TCRs, reaching significance at thresholds 8, 16 and 32 but not at 4. Expanded TCRs formed significantly more large CDR3 similarity clusters than pre-sensitization or healthy control sets, consistent with antigen-driven responses.

The library relied on RACE. TCRdb records NextSeq 500 as the sequencer. Library preparation attached unique molecular identifiers to individual cDNA molecules for quantitative, reproducible TCR counting. For every blood RNA sample, sequencing covered both the TCR alpha and TCR beta chains. Under the source paper's analysis protocol: The median number of TCRs per sample was 95,638, ranging from about 23,224 to 750,000. V, J and CDR3 annotation of the TCR reads was performed with the Decombinator software suite. For PS versus PT1 abundance plots, all samples were subsampled to the same number of TCRs (28,000). Expanded TCRs were defined as absent before sensitization and observed at least eight times at the 2-week time point. TCRdb passed the public sequencing reads through fastp at Q25 and MiXCR, retaining productive beta sequences. Each entry is one CDR3 protein sequence, shown with its most common DNA and genes. The V and J calls were determined by TCRdb, not by the authors. Counted in this sample were 370,000 or so distinct CDR3 sequences; roughly 5% of them appeared once. Approximately 2.3% of the sample is held by the ten biggest clonotypes.

CDR1 is given as MNHNS and CDR2 as SASEGT, both from the germline V gene. V loses 5 bases, J loses 5 bases, and the germline ends lie 15 bases apart. From the cysteine up to the phenylalanine, the CDR3 has a length of 14 residues. Only CDR3 DNA remains: 42 bases, in frame from the first base. This TCR derives from a woman aged 50 to 60 with alopecia areata. Some clones in this sample may be carry-over from other donors' samples. The sequencing used whole blood, collected in connection with sensitization to the hapten diphenylcyclopropenone (DPC). The chain joins TRBV6-1 to TRBJ1-1; the D gene remains uncertain. CDR3 region: CASSPGWAGTEAFF. In nucleotide form, the sequence is TGTGCCAGCAGTCCTGGATGGGCGGGGACTGAAGCTTTCTTT.